The clone carrying this TCR beta chain has just a few counts. During active infection, Seattle patients enrolled and were then monitored through disease. The sample belongs to a study of blood T cell repertoires in COVID-19. Study as a whole: The samples span acute and convalescent COVID-19 from the United States, Italy and Spain. T cells, B-cell-depleted T cells, or PBMCs provided the cDNA or gDNA that served as material.

V lost 4 bases and J lost 10; bases outside the gene matches: 6. The CDR3 loop spans 15 amino acids. Germline CDR1 SGHTA, CDR2 FQGNSA. Authors' analysis steps: From reference gene primer amplification, estimates of nucleated cell counts were derived. TCRdb's copy holds only in-frame clones and misses some; the assay was immunoSEQ multiplex PCR. That table supplies the V and J calls and clone size; D and trimming were determined from the DNA. The sample contains about 180,000 clones, about 81% of which appear only once. V gene TRBV7-2 combines with J gene TRBJ2-1, with 14 bases fitting TRBD2. The origin of this receptor is a woman at least 80 years old with COVID-19, enrolled during active disease. Sequenced material: peripheral blood. The CDR3 DNA is TGTGCCAGCAGCTCCCTGGGACTAGCGGGAGCAGAGCAGTTCTTC. It translates to CASSSLGLAGAEQFF.